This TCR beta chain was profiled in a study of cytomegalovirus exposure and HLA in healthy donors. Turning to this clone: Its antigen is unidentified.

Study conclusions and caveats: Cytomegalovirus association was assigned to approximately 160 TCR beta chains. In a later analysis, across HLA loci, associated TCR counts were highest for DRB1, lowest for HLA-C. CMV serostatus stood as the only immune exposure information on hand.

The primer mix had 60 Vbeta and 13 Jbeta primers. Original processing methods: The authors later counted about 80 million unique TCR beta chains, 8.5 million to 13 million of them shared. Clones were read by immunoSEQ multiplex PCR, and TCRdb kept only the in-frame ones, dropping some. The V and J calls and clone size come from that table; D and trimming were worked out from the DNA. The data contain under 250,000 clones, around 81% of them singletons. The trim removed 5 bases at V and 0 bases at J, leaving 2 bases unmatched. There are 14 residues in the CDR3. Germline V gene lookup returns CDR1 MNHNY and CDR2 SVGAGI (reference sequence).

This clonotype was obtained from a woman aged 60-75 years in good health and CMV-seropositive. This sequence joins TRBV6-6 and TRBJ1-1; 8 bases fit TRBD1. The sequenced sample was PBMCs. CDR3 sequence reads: CASSAQGVNTEAFF. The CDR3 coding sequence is TGTGCCAGCAGTGCACAGGGGGTGAACACTGAAGCTTTCTTT.